This T cell receptor beta chain stems from a study of graft-versus-host responses after intestinal transplantation (dated by TCRdb to the early 2020s). General notes on the study: The transplants that recipients received were multivisceral, liver-intestinal, or isolated intestinal. All recipients received anti-thymocyte globulin induction followed by maintenance tacrolimus and steroids for approximately 3 years. After intestinal transplantation, graft-versus-host and host-versus-graft alloreactive T cell clones were followed in the graft, circulation and bone marrow using bulk TCR-beta CDR3 sequencing. To identify alloreactive clones, pre-transplant mixed lymphocyte reaction products were sequenced and compared with unstimulated pre-transplant donor and recipient T cells. The cohort enrolled fewer than 25 intestinal transplant recipients including one retransplant, and 3 patients lacking pretransplant specimens were excluded. Donor T cell macrochimerism was defined as a peak of at least 4% donor T cells among recipient peripheral blood mononuclear cells. Rather than being sequenced by the commercial service, samples from a few later patients were sequenced in-house on an Illumina MiSeq and processed with MiXCR. The paper as a whole reports these results and caveats: Conclusions were limited by the relatively low number and heterogeneity of intestinal transplant patients. GvH clones were detected in recipient bone marrow, and some appeared earlier in ileal mucosa or blood, consistent with an intestinal mucosal origin. Early after transplant, declines in HvG clones were associated with peak levels of circulating GvH clones. High GvH to HvG T cell clonal ratios were observed in the allografts of patients with donor T cell macrochimerism.

Concerning this clone: The antigen it binds to is not known. Per-nucleotide qualities are absent, and no much larger clonotype sits a single base away.

This sample's time point label indicates: cells obtained before transplantation from donor or recipient. CD3+CD4+ and CD3+CD8+ populations were FACS-sorted from unstimulated pre-transplant donor and recipient cells taken from spleen or lymph nodes. Receptor libraries were prepared by the immunoSEQ multiplex PCR assay. In most patients, genomic DNA was isolated using the Qiagen DNeasy Blood and Tissue Kit and sent frozen to Adaptive Biotechnologies for TCR sequencing. High-throughput TCR-beta CDR3 sequencing of genomic DNA from most patients was performed by Adaptive Biotechnologies. Per the original workflow: TCR sequencing data for around 19 patients were retrieved from Adaptive's ImmunoSEQ software; a few other patients were processed with MiXCR and VDJtools. CD4 versus CD8 sorting errors were corrected by removing sequences found in both subsets at a frequency ratio below 5:1. CDR3 nucleotide sequences shared by donor and recipient were removed because the origin of these sequences could not be assigned. To count as alloreactive, a clone needed at least 2-fold expansion over unstimulated cells and a minimum CFSE-low frequency of 0.002% (template counts) or 0.001% (read counts). A clone was considered mappable if detected in the sequenced pre-transplant spleen, lymph node, or MLR CFSE-low populations of the donor or recipient. Cumulative frequency of alloreactive clones was calculated as a percentage of all sequences weighted by copy number. TCRdb re-hosts the immuneACCESS table, in-frame sequences only. Its copies lack some clones; in the studies checked, an unresolved V gene accounts for under half of them, and the cause for the rest is not known. D and trimming were read from the DNA, whereas the V and J calls and clone size are those reported in that table. The sample contains about 70,000 clones, 80% to 95% of them found a single time. Approximately 1.3% of the sample is in the top ten clones.

The sequencing used unstimulated CD8+ T cells sorted from spleen or lymph node cells, collected before intestinal transplant. The source of this sequence is a human donor who received an intestinal transplant.

The sequence in DNA is TGTGCCAGCAGCTCGGACAGGGAGACTGAAGCTTTCTTT. This is translated as CASSSDRETEAFF. The chain is assembled from TRBV7-9 and TRBJ1-1; TRBD1 matches 8 bases in the middle. From a lookup of the germline V gene (reference sequence), CDR1 and CDR2 are SEHNR and FQNEAQ. The V end gives up 4 bases and the J end 5 bases, leaving 3 bases in the junction not matched to a gene. Reading from cysteine to phenylalanine, the CDR3 counts 13 amino acids. Of the read, only the CDR3 DNA is kept; its 39 bases are in frame from base 1. This CDR3, with the reference TRBV7-9 and TRBJ1-1 proteins standing in past its ends, gives the full variable domain DTGVSQNPRHKITKRGQNVTFRCDPISEHNRLYWYRQTLGQGPEFLTYFQNEAQLEKSRLLSDRFSAERPKGSFSTLEIQRTEQGDSAMYLCASSSDRETEAFFGQGTRLTVV.